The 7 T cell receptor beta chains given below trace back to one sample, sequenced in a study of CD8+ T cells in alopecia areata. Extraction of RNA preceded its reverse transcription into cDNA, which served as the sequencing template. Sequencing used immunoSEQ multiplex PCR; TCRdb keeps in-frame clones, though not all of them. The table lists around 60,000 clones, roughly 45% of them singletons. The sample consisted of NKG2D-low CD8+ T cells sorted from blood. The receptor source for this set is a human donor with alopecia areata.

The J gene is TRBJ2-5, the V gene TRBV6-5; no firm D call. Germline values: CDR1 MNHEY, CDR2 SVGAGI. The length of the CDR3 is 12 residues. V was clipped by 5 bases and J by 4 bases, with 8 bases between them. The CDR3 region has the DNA TGTGCCAGCAGTAGTGAAGGAGAGACCCAGTACTTC. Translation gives CASSSEGETQYF.

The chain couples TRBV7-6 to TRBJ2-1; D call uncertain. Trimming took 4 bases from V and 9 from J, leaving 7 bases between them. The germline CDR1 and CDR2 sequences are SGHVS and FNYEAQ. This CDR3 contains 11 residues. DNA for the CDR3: TGTGCCAGCAGCTCGACGGCTGAGCAGTTCTTC. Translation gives CASSSTAEQFF.

CDR3: CASSVGRGNYGYTF. The CDR3 bases are TGTGCCAGCAGCGTAGGGCGGGGTAACTATGGCTACACCTTC. The rearrangement uses TRBV9 and TRBJ1-2; D is ambiguous. Trimming took off 0 bases at V and 1 base at J, with 7 bases between the two ends. Per germline, CDR1 SGDLS and CDR2 YYNGEE. The CDR3 runs 14 residues.

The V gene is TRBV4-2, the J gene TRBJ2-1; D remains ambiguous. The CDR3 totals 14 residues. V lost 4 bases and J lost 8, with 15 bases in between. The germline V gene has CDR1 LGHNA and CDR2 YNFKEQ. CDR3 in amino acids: CASSRSPRGDEQFF. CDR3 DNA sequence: TGTGCCAGCAGCCGGAGCCCGAGAGGCGATGAGCAGTTCTTC.

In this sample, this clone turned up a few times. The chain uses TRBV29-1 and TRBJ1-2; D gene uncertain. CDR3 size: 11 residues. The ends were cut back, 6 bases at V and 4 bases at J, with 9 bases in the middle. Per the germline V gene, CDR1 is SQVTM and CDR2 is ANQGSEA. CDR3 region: CSVERGYGYTF. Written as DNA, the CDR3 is TGCAGCGTGGAACGGGGCTATGGCTACACCTTC.

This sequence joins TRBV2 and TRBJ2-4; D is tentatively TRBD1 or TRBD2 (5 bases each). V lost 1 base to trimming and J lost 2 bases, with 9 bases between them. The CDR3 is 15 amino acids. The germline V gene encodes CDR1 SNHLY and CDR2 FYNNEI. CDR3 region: CASSEGGMPKNIQYF. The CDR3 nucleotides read TGTGCCAGCAGTGAAGGGGGGATGCCCAAAAACATTCAGTACTTC.

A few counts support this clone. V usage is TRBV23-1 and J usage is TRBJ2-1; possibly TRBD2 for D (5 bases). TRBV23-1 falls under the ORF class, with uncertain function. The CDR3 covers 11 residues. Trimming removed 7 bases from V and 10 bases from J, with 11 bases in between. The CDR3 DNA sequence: TGCGCCAGCACTCGGGGTTACGAGCAGTTCTTC. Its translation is CASTRGYEQFF.